These 16 T cell receptor beta chains originate from one sample sequenced in a study of regulatory T cells in long-lasting Graves disease. Documented time point: persistent/refractory GD, antithyroid drugs over 5 years with positive TRAb. PBMCs provided the RNA from which the TCR library was made. Combining iRepertoire HTBI primers with Arm-PCR of CDR3 regions, the authors built TCR beta libraries. TCRdb independently ran MiXCR on the multiplex PCR reads; one entry per CDR3 protein. Of 400,000 or so distinct CDR3 sequences in the sample, under 25% were seen once. Sequencing used peripheral blood mononuclear cells (PBMCs), obtained when the disease was refractory, from a patient treated with antithyroid drugs. These receptors originate from a female donor with Graves disease.

This chain's CDR3 is CSAKGQGSVNTEAFF. The DNA for the CDR3 is TGCAGTGCTAAGGGACAGGGAAGTGTTAACACTGAAGCTTTCTTT. The gene calls are TRBV20-1 and TRBJ1-1, with 9 bases that match TRBD1. CDR1 and CDR2 from the germline V gene are DFQATT and SNEGSKA (reference sequence). This CDR3 has 15 amino acids. J was trimmed by 2 bases and V by 4 bases; bases with no gene match: 8.

This clonotype was seen repeatedly, ten times or more. The CDR3 nucleotides read TGTGCCAGCAGCTTTCGGACAGGGGGTCCTGAGACCCAGTACTTC. It is translated as CASSFRTGGPETQYF. The chain is built from TRBV7-8 and TRBJ2-5, with 10 bases identical to TRBD1. J gave up 5 bases and V 3 bases, and 6 bases lay outside the gene matches. CDR3 length: 15 amino acids. Germline V gene sequence: CDR1 SGHVS, CDR2 FQNEAQ.

This clonotype has a count of ten or more. The gene calls are TRBV3-1 and TRBJ1-4; maybe TRBD1 (6 bases). V lost 3 bases to trimming and J lost 8 bases, with 16 bases between them. The CDR3 runs to 15 residues. CDR1 is LGHDT and CDR2 is YNNKEL in the germline V gene (reference sequence). The CDR3, as DNA: TGTGCCAGCAGCCAGACGACAGGATTAGGCGAAAAACTGTTTTTT. It is translated as CASSQTTGLGEKLFF.

In its sample, this clonotype was seen a few times. In nucleotides, the CDR3 is TGCAGTGCTAGGGACAGCTTAAACTATGGCTACACCTTC. Protein product: CSARDSLNYGYTF. This chain connects TRBV20-1 to TRBJ1-2, with D possibly TRBD1 on 6 matching bases. Germline V gene data show CDR1 as DFQATT and CDR2 as SNEGSKA (reference sequence). The CDR3 covers 13 residues. The V and J ends lost 3 bases and 2 bases respectively, with 10 bases between them.

This clonotype appeared a few times. The rearrangement links TRBV6-2 or TRBV6-3 to TRBJ2-5; D not certain. CDR3 length equals 13 residues. Trimming took 2 bases from V and 5 from J, leaving 9 bases between them. The germline CDR1 and CDR2 sequences are MNHEY and SVGEGT. The CDR3 nucleotides are TGTGCCAGCAGTTACACTCGATTGGAGACCCAGTACTTC. As protein: CASSYTRLETQYF.

This clonotype was detected many times. The rearrangement joins TRBV2 to TRBJ2-7; D may be TRBD2 (6 bases). The CDR3 is made up of 15 amino acids. The germline V gene has CDR1 SNHLY and CDR2 FYNNEI. Trimming shortened V by 0 bases and J by 5 bases, and 14 bases separated the two germline ends. CDR3 sequence (DNA): TGTGCCAGCAGTGAAGCGCTCCGGGGGACCAACGAGCAGTACTTC. Its translation is CASSEALRGTNEQYF.

The V call is TRBV2, the J call TRBJ2-7; 12 bases agree with TRBD2. CDR3 length: 16 residues. Germline V gene sequence: CDR1 SNHLY, CDR2 FYNNEI. The V gene end was trimmed by 2 bases and the J gene end by 6 bases; junction bases not matched to a gene: 8. The CDR3 coding sequence is TGTGCCAGCAGTGAATCTAGCGGGAGGGCCTTTTCCGAGCAGTACTTC. Translating gives CASSESSGRAFSEQYF.

J is TRBJ2-7 and V is TRBV7-2; D call uncertain. Trimming stripped 2 bases from V and 2 bases from J, with 19 bases between. The CDR3 loop spans 17 amino acids. CDR1 is SGHTA, CDR2 FQGNSA, per germline. CDR3 sequence (DNA): TGTGCCAGCAGCTTAAAGAGGCTGGCAGTTAGTCCCTACGAGCAGTACTTC. Translated: CASSLKRLAVSPYEQYF. The whole variable domain, remainder taken from reference TRBV7-2 and TRBJ2-7, is GAGVSQSPSNKVTEKGKDVELRCDPISGHTALYWYRQSLGQGLEFLIYFQGNSAPDKSGLPSDRFSAERTGGSVSTLTIQRTQQEDSAVYLCASSLKRLAVSPYEQYFGPGTRLTVT.

This chain joins TRBV11-2 and TRBJ2-7; D remains unclear. Germline V gene data show CDR1 as SGHAT and CDR2 as FQNNGV. Between the trimmed V and J ends, which lost 0 bases and 3 bases, there was a span of 12 bases. The CDR3 sequence is 15 residues long. Here the CDR3 DNA reads TGTGCCAGCAGCTTAGAATTAGGGTTGAGCTACGAGCAGTACTTC. It specifies CASSLELGLSYEQYF.

This clonotype has at least ten counts. The CDR3 sequence: CASSSPWTVYEQYF. DNA of the CDR3: TGTGCCAGCAGTTCTCCCTGGACAGTTTACGAGCAGTACTTC. The chain couples TRBV12-3 or TRBV12-4 to TRBJ2-7, with D maybe TRBD1 (6 bases). The CDR3 sequence is 14 residues long. Trimming took off 4 bases at V and 4 bases at J, with 14 bases between the two ends.

J is TRBJ2-7 and V is TRBV9; D remains unclear. CDR1 is SGDLS and CDR2 is YYNGEE in the germline V gene. There are 19 residues in the CDR3. The V and J ends lost 2 bases and 3 bases respectively, with 27 bases between them. In DNA form, the CDR3 reads TGTGCCAGCAGCGTCAAGTCCGCGGATGGGCAGCCTTACCGCTACGAGCAGTACTTC. It specifies CASSVKSADGQPYRYEQYF.

To note about this clonotype: This may arise from a read error, as a much more abundant clone is one base away. The chain joins TRBV7-2 to TRBJ1-5, with a tentative D call TRBD1 (6 bases). CDR3 length equals 12 residues. Germline-derived CDR1 and CDR2 are SGHTA and FQGNSA. Here the CDR3 DNA reads TGTGCCACCGGACAGCCCAATCAGCTCCAGCATTTT. Amino acids: CATGQPNQLQHF.

This clonotype was observed many times. The rearrangement joins TRBV7-2 to TRBJ2-7, with 8 bases identical to TRBD2. The CDR3 runs to 16 residues. The V gene end was trimmed by 2 bases and the J gene end by 3 bases; junction bases not matched to a gene: 9. The germline gives CDR1 SGHTA, CDR2 FQGNSA. For the CDR3, the DNA is TGTGCCAGCAGCTTAACTAGCGGCTCGAGCTTCTACGAGCAGTACTTC. Residues: CASSLTSGSSFYEQYF.

This clonotype was counted at least ten times. V is TRBV28 and J is TRBJ1-1; no clear D gene. The germline gives CDR1 MDHEN, CDR2 SYDVKM. There are 14 residues in the CDR3. Between the trimmed V and J ends, which lost 2 bases and 6 bases, there was a span of 13 bases. CDR3 sequence: CASSLIGRVPEAFF. The CDR3, as DNA: TGTGCCAGCAGTTTAATAGGGAGGGTCCCTGAAGCTTTCTTT.

The chain combines TRBV11-3 with TRBJ2-7; 12 nucleotides align to TRBD2. Germline V CDR1 and CDR2: SGHNT, YENEEA. This CDR3 is built from 16 residues. Trimming at V came to 2 bases and at J to 2 bases, leaving 4 bases not matched to a gene. The CDR3 DNA reads TGTGCCAGCAGCTTAACCCTAGCGGGAGGGGCCTACGAGCAGTACTTC. Residues: CASSLTLAGGAYEQYF.

As for this clonotype: A read error is possible here, since a much larger clone lies one base away. This rearrangement joins TRBV28 to TRBJ2-5; D perhaps matches TRBD2 (5 bases). The tail of the sequence fits TRBJ2-7 better, so the J call may be wrong. The germline gives CDR1 MDHEN, CDR2 SYDVKM. CDR3 length: 14 residues. In DNA form, the CDR3 reads TGTGCCAGCAGTTGGGGAGCTAGCAGCTACGAGCAGTACTTC. Protein: CASSWGASSYEQYF.